Presented here are 8 T cell receptor beta chains from one specimen sequenced in a study of shared clonotypes between healthy human individuals. Here immunoSEQ multiplex PCR was the method, and the copy in TCRdb shows in-frame clones only, minus some. In the table there are fewer than 400,000 clones, less than 85% of which are singletons. The sample taken for sequencing was memory CD4+ T cells sorted from blood. Sample subset: CD45RA-negative fraction. All receptors come from a man between 25 and 39 years old in good health.

The CDR3 DNA reads TGTGCCAGCAGCTGGGACAGGACTACAGATACGCAGTATTTT. It is translated as CASSWDRTTDTQYF. The chain is built from TRBV7-9 and TRBJ2-3; 8 nucleotides agree with TRBD1. The CDR3 runs 14 residues. In germline, CDR1 is SEHNR, CDR2 FQNEAQ (reference sequence). The ends lost 4 bases at V and 3 bases at J; junction bases unmatched: 3. The full variable domain, its missing parts supplied by reference TRBV7-9 and TRBJ2-3, is DTGVSQNPRHKITKRGQNVTFRCDPISEHNRLYWYRQTLGQGPEFLTYFQNEAQLEKSRLLSDRFSAERPKGSFSTLEIQRTEQGDSAMYLCASSWDRTTDTQYFGPGTRLTVL.

The chain has TRBV7-6 and TRBJ2-7; D call uncertain. Germline lookup yields CDR1 SGHVS and CDR2 FNYEAQ. Trimming shortened V by 4 bases and J by 6 bases, and 19 bases separated the two germline ends. The CDR3 totals 15 residues. Written as DNA, the CDR3 is TGTGCCAGCAGCTCTACCGATGACCCTAGTCGCGAGCAGTACTTC. Protein product: CASSSTDDPSREQYF.

V usage is TRBV27 and J usage is TRBJ1-2, with 9 bases lining up with TRBD1. The V segment lost 0 bases and the J segment 5 bases; nucleotides outside the gene matches: 4. Germline CDR1 is MNHEY and CDR2 is SMNVEV (reference sequence). CDR3 size: 15 residues. The CDR3 is CASSLSGQGSYGYTF. The CDR3 bases are TGTGCCAGCAGTTTATCGGGACAGGGATCGTATGGCTACACCTTC.

In its sample, this clone was seen a few times. V usage is TRBV13 and J usage is TRBJ2-7; 7 positions agree with TRBD2. V was pared by 2 bases and J by 6 bases, with 4 bases of the junction left unmatched. This CDR3 is 13 amino acids long. Germline V gene data show CDR1 as PRHDT and CDR2 as FYEKMQ (reference sequence). Written as DNA, the CDR3 is TGTGCCAGCAGCTTAAAGCGGGGTGGCGAGCAGTACTTC. It translates to CASSLKRGGEQYF.

The genes are TRBV5-6 and TRBJ2-3; 12 positions match TRBD2. The V and J ends lost 1 base and 11 bases, in that order; junction bases with no gene match: 14. Germline-derived CDR1 and CDR2 are SGHDT and YYEEEE. The CDR3 runs to 17 residues. Written as DNA, the CDR3 is TGTGCCAGCAGCTTGTTTCTAGCGGGAGGGCCCGGGCGAGAGCAGTATTTT. Translated: CASSLFLAGGPGREQYF. The entire variable domain, with the rest obtained from reference TRBV5-6 and TRBJ2-3, is as follows: DAGVTQSPTHLIKTRGQQVTLRCSPKSGHDTVSWYQQALGQGPQFIFQYYEEEERQRGNFPDRFSGHQFPNYSSELNVNALLLGDSALYLCASSLFLAGGPGREQYFGPGTRLTVL.

The chain has TRBV7-9 and TRBJ1-1; the D is unclear. The germline CDR1 and CDR2 sequences are SEHNR and FQNEAQ (reference sequence). V was trimmed by 5 bases and J by 3 bases, leaving 13 bases between them. The CDR3 contains 14 residues. CDR3 DNA sequence: TGTGCCAGCAGCCCGAGGCGGGGAGACACTGAAGCTTTCTTT. This encodes CASSPRRGDTEAFF. The whole variable domain, remainder taken from reference TRBV7-9 and TRBJ1-1, is DTGVSQNPRHKITKRGQNVTFRCDPISEHNRLYWYRQTLGQGPEFLTYFQNEAQLEKSRLLSDRFSAERPKGSFSTLEIQRTEQGDSAMYLCASSPRRGDTEAFFGQGTRLTVV.

This chain links TRBV5-4 with TRBJ2-1; a possible D gene is TRBD2 (6 bases). The CDR3 has 15 amino acids. Trimming shortened V by 1 base and J by 7 bases, and 15 bases separated the two germline ends. Germline assignment: CDR1 SGHNT and CDR2 YYREEE (reference sequence). As DNA, the CDR3 is TGTGCCAGCAGCTTGCGTACTAGCTTTATGAATGAGCAGTTCTTC. It specifies CASSLRTSFMNEQFF.

The gene calls are TRBV27 and TRBJ1-4; D call uncertain. The CDR3 is 15 residues long. From germline, CDR1 is MNHEY and CDR2 SMNVEV (reference sequence). Trimming shortened V by 0 bases and J by 5 bases, and 10 bases separated the two germline ends. The CDR3 DNA reads TGTGCCAGCAGTTTATCGCAGCGGCCGAATGAAAAACTGTTTTTT. Translating it yields CASSLSQRPNEKLFF.